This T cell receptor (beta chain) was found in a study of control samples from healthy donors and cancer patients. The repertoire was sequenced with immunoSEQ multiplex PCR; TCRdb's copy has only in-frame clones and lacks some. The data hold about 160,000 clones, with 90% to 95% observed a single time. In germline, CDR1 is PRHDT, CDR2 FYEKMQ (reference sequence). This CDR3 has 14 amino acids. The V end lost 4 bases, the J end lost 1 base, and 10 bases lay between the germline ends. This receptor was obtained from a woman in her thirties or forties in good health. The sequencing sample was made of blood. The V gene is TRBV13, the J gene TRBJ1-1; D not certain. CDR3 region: CASSSSERNTEAFF. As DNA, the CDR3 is TGTGCCAGCAGCTCCTCCGAGAGGAACACTGAAGCTTTCTTT. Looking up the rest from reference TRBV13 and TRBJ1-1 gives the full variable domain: AAGVIQSPRHLIKEKRETATLKCYPIPRHDTVYWYQQGPGQDPQFLISFYEKMQSDKGSIPDRFSAQQFSDYHSELNMSSLELGDSALYFCASSSSERNTEAFFGQGTRLTVV.